The sequence of this T cell receptor (beta chain) was determined in a study of OX40 agonist ivuxolimab in advanced cancers. For the study at large: Patients were dosed with the agonistic anti-OX40 (CD134) antibody ivuxolimab.

General study results and limits: The study found that CD8+ T cells averaged more expanded clones than CD4+.

CDR1 is MNHEY and CDR2 is SVGAGI in the germline V gene. V was clipped by 2 bases and J by 10 bases, with 17 bases between them. The CDR3 has 14 amino acids. Assay: immunoSEQ multiplex PCR; the TCRdb copy retains only in-frame clones and omits some. The sample lists about 91,000 clones, around four fifths occurring once. A word on this clone: Its antigen is as yet unknown.

The material was CD4+ or CD8+ T cells sorted from blood, obtained in a trial of the OX40 agonist ivuxolimab. This sequence originates from an adult with an advanced solid tumor such as melanoma, head and neck, liver or kidney cancer. The V gene is TRBV6-5, the J gene TRBJ1-1; possibly TRBD1 for D (6 bases). CDR3 nucleotides: TGTGCCAGCAGTTACCGGGGGGCCTCTCGGGCAGCTTTCTTT. Its protein is CASSYRGASRAAFF.